This entry lists 27 T cell receptor beta chains sequenced from one sample in a study of low-dose radiotherapy and immunotherapy resistance in tumors (dated by TCRdb to the early 2020s). Data came from an Illumina HiSeq 2500. First-strand cDNA was synthesized with Superscript III and a set of TRAV- and TRBV-specific primers, covering both TCRalpha and TCRbeta chains. TCRs were amplified for 20 to 25 PCR cycles with Phusion, using a constant-region primer paired with the adapter attached to the V primers. The public reads were quality trimmed at Q25 with fastp and then assembled into clones with MiXCR by TCRdb, keeping productive beta chains. Identical CDR3 proteins give one entry, which carries the most common genes and DNA. In this sample the table shows approximately 45,000 distinct CDR3 sequences, less than 30% of which occur a single time. The ten top clones hold around 10% of the sample. Reading the label with the study, this specimen's time point is: after trial treatment. The meaning of the sample's treatment or condition label: LDRT plus nivolumab, ipilimumab, low-dose cyclophosphamide and aspirin (RACIN trial).

This specimen consisted of PBMCs, obtained after low-dose radiotherapy plus immunotherapy. The receptor source for this set is a male donor with prostate cancer.

This clonotype is medium-sized (0.01 to 0.1%) by share. This chain joins TRBV28 and TRBJ2-7; 13 positions match TRBD2. The CDR3 length is 15 residues. CDR1 is MDHEN and CDR2 is SYDVKM in the germline V gene. V dropped 10 bases and J dropped 4; count of bases not matched to a gene: 10. In DNA, the CDR3 is TGTGCCACCCTCGCCGGACTAGCGGGAGAATACGAGCAGTACTTC. Its translation: CATLAGLAGEYEQYF.

This clonotype was seen at least ten times. V usage is TRBV4-2 and J usage is TRBJ2-3; D ambiguous. Germline assignment: CDR1 LGHNA and CDR2 YNFKEQ. The V end was cut by 2 bases, the J end by 4 bases, with 10 bases between. The CDR3 is 14 residues long. Here the CDR3 DNA reads TGTGCCAGCAGCCAACACCCTTCACCAGATACGCAGTATTTT. Translated: CASSQHPSPDTQYF.

The chain has TRBV4-1 and TRBJ2-3; D might be TRBD1 (8 bases). The DNA end is a closer match to TRBJ2-7, so the J assignment may be wrong. The CDR3 consists of 15 residues. Germline-derived CDR1 and CDR2 are MGHRA and YSYEKL. This CDR3 is CASSYDRGGLGEQYF. The CDR3 DNA sequence: TGCGCCAGCAGCTATGACAGGGGAGGGCTGGGCGAGCAGTACTTC.

The J gene is TRBJ2-7, the V gene TRBV28; 9 positions match TRBD1. CDR1 and CDR2 (germline): MDHEN, SYDVKM. CDR3 length: 16 residues. V shed 4 bases, J shed 2 bases, and the junction held 9 bases outside the gene matches. In DNA, the CDR3 is TGTGCCAGCAGTTCCCCCGGGACAGGGTACACCTACGAGCAGTACTTC. Amino acid sequence: CASSSPGTGYTYEQYF.

This clonotype occurred many times. This rearrangement joins TRBV4-1 to TRBJ2-1; a weak D match, TRBD1 (6 bases). Deletions cut 1 base from V and 5 bases from J, with 12 bases between. This CDR3 has 15 amino acids. CDR1 is MGHRA and CDR2 is YSYEKL in the germline V gene. CDR3 residues: CASSQVGAGDNEQFF. CDR3 DNA: TGCGCCAGCAGCCAAGTAGGGGCAGGGGACAATGAGCAGTTCTTC.

In regard to this clonotype: It is likely a read error: a sequence one base away is far more abundant. CDR3 in amino acids: CASSPETQYF. CDR3 sequence (DNA): TGTGCCAGCAGCCCAGAGACCCAGTACTTC. The V and J genes are TRBV6-8 and TRBJ2-5; D is uncertain. CDR1 is MNHGY, CDR2 SAAAGT, per germline. This CDR3 contains 10 residues. V was shortened by 6 bases and J by 4 bases, with 3 bases between the two germline ends.

This clonotype was detected ten times or more. V gene TRBV2 combines with J gene TRBJ1-4, with 11 positions matching TRBD1. Germline V gives CDR1 SNHLY, CDR2 FYNNEI. The CDR3 loop spans 15 amino acids. Trimming took 7 bases from V and 5 from J; bases not matched to a gene: 6. The chain's CDR3 is CASTPRTGGNEKLFF. The CDR3, as DNA: TGTGCCAGCACCCCTCGGACAGGGGGCAATGAAAAACTGTTTTTT.

This clonotype occurred many times. The chain joins TRBV11-1 to TRBJ2-1; 7 nucleotides align to TRBD1. V lost 7 bases and J lost 2; bases outside the gene matches: 11. Germline CDR1 SGHAT, CDR2 FQDESV (reference sequence). This CDR3 contains 16 residues. CDR3 in DNA: TGTGCCAGCAACCCGATGGGACAGACTACCTACAATGAGCAGTTCTTC. Residues: CASNPMGQTTYNEQFF.

This clonotype was observed at least ten times. The J gene is TRBJ2-6, the V gene TRBV18, with TRBD1 matching over 11 bases. Germline-derived CDR1 and CDR2 are KGHSH and LQKENI. CDR3 length: 17 amino acids. Trimming removed 3 bases from V and 2 bases from J; junction bases left unmatched: 3. CDR3 sequence reads: CASSPGQGGTGANVLTF. CDR3 nucleotides: TGTGCCAGCTCACCGGGACAGGGGGGAACTGGGGCCAACGTCCTGACTTTC.

V and J are TRBV29-1 and TRBJ2-7; D may match TRBD1 or TRBD2 (5 bases each). Germline V gene data show CDR1 as SQVTM and CDR2 as ANQGSEA. The CDR3 runs 10 residues. The CDR3 nucleotides read TGCGTTGATTGGGGGAACGAGCAGTACTTC. Its protein product is CVDWGNEQYF.

This chain connects TRBV25-1 to TRBJ2-1, with 16 bases aligning to TRBD2. The CDR3 spans 16 residues. Trimming took 4 bases from V and 9 from J; bases not matched to a gene: 6. CDR1 is MGHDK, CDR2 SYGVNS, per germline. The CDR3 DNA sequence: TGTGCCAGCAGTGGCTACGGGACTAGCGGGAGGGTTGAGCAGTTCTTC. Its protein is CASSGYGTSGRVEQFF.

In this sample, this clonotype turned up many times. The chain is built from TRBV3-1 and TRBJ2-7, with D perhaps assigned TRBD1 or TRBD2 (5 bases each). V was cut by 1 base and J by 7 bases, with 20 bases left in between. Germline CDR1 reads LGHDT; CDR2 reads YNNKEL (reference sequence). This CDR3 is built from 16 residues. CDR3 sequence (DNA): TGTGCCAGCAGCCAAGGCCTTGGGGCAGGGAGAGGTGAGCAGTACTTC. This sequence encodes CASSQGLGAGRGEQYF.

This clonotype was found many times. V is TRBV19 and J is TRBJ2-7; possibly TRBD1 for D (5 bases). V was pared by 7 bases and J by 3 bases, with 16 bases between. CDR3 length equals 14 residues. Germline loops: CDR1 LNHDA, CDR2 SQIVND (reference sequence). CDR3 coding DNA: TGTGCCAGTACGGCAGGGAACCCCCTCTACGAGCAGTACTTC. As protein: CASTAGNPLYEQYF.

This clonotype was seen many times. This chain links TRBV27 with TRBJ2-1, with D possibly TRBD2 on 7 matching bases. The CDR3 runs 11 residues. Germline loops: CDR1 MNHEY, CDR2 SMNVEV (reference sequence). The ends were cut back, 7 bases at V and 8 bases at J, with 9 bases in the middle. CDR3 region: CASIGGDEQFF. In DNA form, the CDR3 reads TGTGCCAGCATAGGGGGGGATGAGCAGTTCTTC.

The genes are TRBV15 and TRBJ2-1; D may be TRBD2 (6 bases). The CDR3 has 12 amino acids. From germline, CDR1 is LNHNV and CDR2 YYDKDF (reference sequence). The V gene lost 5 bases and the J gene lost 12 bases, with 14 bases spanning the gap. In DNA, the CDR3 is TGTGCCACCAGCGGTCTCGCGGGGCGGCAGTTCTTC. It translates to CATSGLAGRQFF.

This clonotype was counted at least ten times. This rearrangement joins TRBV28 to TRBJ2-1; D remains ambiguous. This CDR3 spans 14 amino acids. V lost 6 bases and J lost 1, with 10 bases in between. Germline V gene lookup returns CDR1 MDHEN and CDR2 SYDVKM. The CDR3 nucleotides read TGTGCCAGCAGCAGGACCCATTCCTACAATGAGCAGTTCTTC. Translation gives CASSRTHSYNEQFF.

This clonotype showed up many times. The chain combines TRBV7-9 with TRBJ2-1, with 10 bases lining up with TRBD2. J was trimmed by 2 bases and V by 3 bases; bases with no gene match: 4. The CDR3 extends over 16 amino acids. Germline CDR1 is SEHNR and CDR2 is FQNEAQ (reference sequence). Here the CDR3 DNA reads TGTGCCAGCAGCTTTGAGGGACTAGCGACCTACAATGAGCAGTTCTTC. Encoded protein: CASSFEGLATYNEQFF.

This clonotype was picked up many times. The chain carries TRBV14 and TRBJ2-7, with TRBD1 as a possible D gene (5 bases). This CDR3 region has 15 residues. V lost 0 bases, J lost 2 bases, and 11 bases lay in between. Germline CDR1 is SGHDN and CDR2 is FVKESK. CDR3 in amino acids: CASSQDLQGPYEQYF. CDR3 DNA: TGTGCCAGCAGCCAAGATCTCCAGGGTCCCTACGAGCAGTACTTC.

This clonotype occurred many times. V gene TRBV7-2 combines with J gene TRBJ1-3; D gene uncertain. The CDR3 is 13 residues long. V was trimmed by 5 bases and J by 4 bases, leaving 9 bases between them. CDR1 and CDR2 from the germline V gene are SGHTA and FQGNSA. The CDR3 nucleotides read TGTGCCAGCAGCCAAAGCCGGGGAAACACCATATATTTT. As protein: CASSQSRGNTIYF.

This clonotype was counted many times. The rearrangement joins TRBV5-1 to TRBJ2-7, with TRBD2 matching 13 bases. Per germline, CDR1 SGHRS and CDR2 YFSETQ. V lost 4 bases and J lost 7; bases outside the gene matches: 14. The CDR3 has 17 residues. CDR3 region: CASSIGLAGVSVREQYF. CDR3 nucleotides: TGCGCCAGCAGCATAGGACTAGCGGGAGTCTCGGTGAGGGAGCAGTACTTC.

This clonotype has ten or more counts. J is TRBJ2-3 and V is TRBV5-4, with 7 bases fitting TRBD1. Germline trimming cut 4 bases from V and 8 bases from J; bases unmatched to any gene: 7. CDR1 SGHNT and CDR2 YYREEE come from the germline V gene (reference sequence). The CDR3 covers 13 residues. CDR3 protein: CASSPTGPGTQYF. CDR3 sequence (DNA): TGTGCCAGCAGCCCGACAGGGCCCGGTACGCAGTATTTT.

This clonotype was seen at least ten times. The chain has TRBV10-1 and TRBJ2-4; 9 nucleotides match TRBD1. The CDR3 runs 16 residues. Germline values: CDR1 WNHNN, CDR2 SYGVQD (reference sequence). V gave up 6 bases and J gave up 6 bases; unmatched junction bases: 12. CDR3 DNA: TGCGCCAGCAGCCAACGGGACAGGGCCTCGGGAAACATTCAGTACTTC. Translation gives CASSQRDRASGNIQYF.

The V call is TRBV24-1, the J call TRBJ2-3, with D possibly TRBD2 on 5 matching bases. The CDR3 is 14 residues long. Trimming pared 7 bases from V and 4 bases from J, leaving 14 bases between. Germline assignment: CDR1 KGHDR and CDR2 SFDVKD. This CDR3 reads CATSSLLVADTQYF. The CDR3 DNA reads as TGTGCCACCAGCAGCTTACTAGTTGCAGATACGCAGTATTTT.

This clonotype was recorded many times. The chain is built from TRBV28 and TRBJ2-2; D may be TRBD2 (5 bases). CDR3 size: 16 residues. With 6 bases removed from V and 1 base from J, the gap between germline ends came to 15 bases. Germline lookup yields CDR1 MDHEN and CDR2 SYDVKM. The chain's CDR3 is CASSYLKSGNTGELFF. CDR3 sequence (DNA): TGTGCCAGCAGCTACCTAAAGAGCGGGAACACCGGGGAGCTGTTTTTT.

There are many counts of this clonotype. The chain links TRBV6-1 to TRBJ1-1; weak D call: TRBD1 (5 bases). V was clipped by 1 base and J by 0 bases, with 15 bases between them. In germline, CDR1 is MNHNS, CDR2 SASEGT. The CDR3 length is 17 residues. CDR3 sequence reads: CASSEEDIGILNTEAFF. CDR3 DNA sequence: TGTGCCAGCAGTGAAGAGGACATAGGGATTCTGAACACTGAAGCTTTCTTT.

This clonotype was detected ten times or more. The chain is built from TRBV14 and TRBJ2-5; possible D gene TRBD1, 6 bases. Germline-derived CDR1 and CDR2 are SGHDN and FVKESK. V gave up 1 base and J gave up 4 bases, with 13 bases separating them. The CDR3 spans 15 residues. The CDR3 loop reads CASSQVRDTTETQYF. The DNA of the CDR3 is TGTGCCAGCAGCCAAGTCCGGGACACCACAGAGACCCAGTACTTC.

Ten or more counts support this clonotype. The V gene is TRBV23-1, the J gene TRBJ2-7; D perhaps matches TRBD1 (7 bases). TRBV23-1 has ORF status, its function being uncertain. This CDR3 comprises 16 residues. V was cut by 6 bases and J by 2 bases, with 20 bases left in between. The CDR3 DNA reads as TGCGCCAGCAGGCTAATTGCGGGACAGAGAACCTACGAGCAGTACTTC. It is translated as CASRLIAGQRTYEQYF.